These 12 T cell receptor beta chains came from one sample sequenced in a study of blood T cell repertoires in COVID-19. Libraries were prepared by immunoSEQ multiplex PCR; TCRdb keeps only in-frame clonotypes and omits some of them. The repertoire consists of about 170,000 clones, with about 83% occurring once and the leading ten covering less than 4.5%. The sequencing input was PBMCs or T cells enriched from blood (not recorded which). The source is a woman between 45 and 65 years old in a cohort exposed to, infected with or recovered from COVID-19 (not recorded which).

The chain couples TRBV7-2 to TRBJ2-7, with a weak D call TRBD2 (5 bases). Trimming shortened V by 4 bases and J by 9 bases, and 13 bases separated the two germline ends. Per the germline V gene, CDR1 is SGHTA and CDR2 is FQGNSA. CDR3 length: 12 residues. This CDR3 is CASSSGLPGQYF. The CDR3 DNA reads TGTGCCAGCAGCTCAGGACTGCCGGGGCAGTACTTC.

The CDR3 DNA reads as TGTGCCAGCAGCTTACGGGGTGGCAGCAAAAGCTCTGGAAACACCATATATTTT. Its translation: CASSLRGGSKSSGNTIYF. The J gene is TRBJ1-3, the V gene TRBV7-9, with D hard to call. The V gene lost 2 bases and the J gene lost 0 bases, with 17 bases spanning the gap. CDR1 and CDR2 (germline): SEHNR, FQNEAQ (reference sequence). This CDR3 is 18 amino acids long.

The chain employs TRBV19 and TRBJ1-2; weak D call: TRBD1 (6 bases). This CDR3 comprises 13 residues. V lost 3 bases, J lost 8 bases, and 13 bases lay in between. The germline CDR1 and CDR2 sequences are LNHDA and SQIVND (reference sequence). CDR3 sequence: CASSMVPTGGYTF. CDR3 in DNA: TGTGCCAGTAGTATGGTCCCCACAGGGGGCTACACCTTC. Combining the CDR3 with reference TRBV19 and TRBJ1-2 gives the whole variable domain DGGITQSPKYLFRKEGQNVTLSCEQNLNHDAMYWYRQDPGQGLRLIYYSQIVNDFQKGDIAEGYSVSREKKESFPLTVTSAQKNPTAFYLCASSMVPTGGYTFGSGTRLTVV.

This clone has just one count. The genes are TRBV7-2 and TRBJ2-1, with D tentatively TRBD1 (5 bases). The germline V gene has CDR1 SGHTA and CDR2 FQGNSA. The V gene lost 4 bases and the J gene lost 0 bases, with 13 bases spanning the gap. This CDR3 region has 16 residues. The CDR3 DNA follows: TGTGCCAGCAGCTCCCTCCAGGGCAACTCCTACAATGAGCAGTTCTTC. Translation gives CASSSLQGNSYNEQFF.

The V call is TRBV7-2, the J call TRBJ1-5; D gene unclear. The CDR3 covers 14 residues. Trimming stripped 3 bases from V and 5 bases from J, with 11 bases between. The germline V gene encodes CDR1 SGHTA and CDR2 FQGNSA. DNA for the CDR3: TGTGCCAGCAGCTTTTTAAATGCAGATCAGCCCCAGCATTTT. Encoded protein: CASSFLNADQPQHF.

The gene calls are TRBV5-8 and TRBJ1-5; 7 bases map to TRBD1. Per the germline V gene, CDR1 is SGHTS and CDR2 is YDEGEE. This CDR3 region has 15 residues. Trimming at V came to 4 bases and at J to 3 bases, leaving 7 bases not matched to a gene. In DNA form, the CDR3 reads TGTGCCAGCAGCCGAACGGGACAGTTCAATCAGCCCCAGCATTTT. Protein sequence: CASSRTGQFNQPQHF.

The chain employs TRBV5-1 and TRBJ2-7, with 13 nucleotides matching TRBD2. J gave up 4 bases and V 0 bases, and 13 bases lay outside the gene matches. CDR1 is SGHRS and CDR2 is YFSETQ in the germline V gene. CDR3 length: 19 amino acids. The CDR3 sequence is CASSLDGTSGANAAYEQYF. CDR3 sequence (DNA): TGCGCCAGCAGCTTGGACGGGACTAGCGGGGCGAACGCAGCTTACGAGCAGTACTTC. The full variable domain, with the rest looked up from reference TRBV5-1 and TRBJ2-7, is KAGVTQTPRYLIKTRGQQVTLSCSPISGHRSVSWYQQTPGQGLQFLFEYFSETQRNKGNFPGRFSGRQFSNSRSEMNVSTLELGDSALYLCASSLDGTSGANAAYEQYFGPGTRLTVT.

The chain employs TRBV5-1 and TRBJ1-1; 7 bases map to TRBD1. The germline V gene has CDR1 SGHRS and CDR2 YFSETQ. CDR3 length: 16 residues. Trimming took 0 bases from V and 3 from J; bases not matched to a gene: 8. CDR3 DNA sequence: TGCGCCAGCAGCTTGGGCGGAACAGGGGCGTACACTGAAGCTTTCTTT. This codes for CASSLGGTGAYTEAFF.

This chain joins TRBV30 and TRBJ1-2; no definite D call. CDR1 and CDR2 from the germline V gene are GTSNPN and SVGIG (reference sequence). This CDR3 has 15 amino acids. V lost 3 bases, J lost 1 base, and 15 bases lay in between. CDR3 in amino acids: CAWRRFGNLNYGYTF. The CDR3 coding sequence is TGTGCCTGGAGGAGGTTCGGGAACCTTAACTATGGCTACACCTTC.

This chain connects TRBV5-1 to TRBJ2-3; no firm D call. V was clipped by 0 bases and J by 5 bases, with 4 bases between them. The CDR3 sequence is 12 residues long. CDR1 and CDR2 (germline): SGHRS, YFSETQ. DNA of the CDR3: TGCGCCAGCAGCTTGGACTTAGATACGCAGTATTTT. Residues: CASSLDLDTQYF.

In this sample, this clone turned up a few times. The J gene is TRBJ1-5, the V gene TRBV27, with D maybe TRBD1 (5 bases). Germline V gene sequence: CDR1 MNHEY, CDR2 SMNVEV (reference sequence). Trimming pared 4 bases from V and 4 bases from J, leaving 11 bases between. The CDR3 length is 14 residues. In DNA, the CDR3 is TGTGCCAGCAGTTACGGGGGATGGAATCAGCCCCAGCATTTT. Amino acids: CASSYGGWNQPQHF.

The rearrangement links TRBV4-1 to TRBJ1-3, with D maybe TRBD1 (5 bases). V lost 3 bases and J 2 bases, leaving 11 bases between the germline ends. CDR1 and CDR2 from the germline V gene are MGHRA and YSYEKL. The CDR3 is 15 amino acids. The DNA of the CDR3 is TGCGCCAGCAGCCACCCCAAGGGGACTGGAAACACCATATATTTT. It encodes CASSHPKGTGNTIYF.